The entry that follows covers one T cell receptor beta chain sequence. The antigen is unknown. The library tagged individual cDNA molecules with unique molecular identifiers. In the study's own analysis: TCR counts had a median of about 94,000 per sample and spanned about 23,224 to 690,600. TCRdb reprocessed the 5' RACE reads via MiXCR and lists one record per CDR3 protein. The V and J calls follow TCRdb's processing rather than the paper's. The sample consists of roughly 82,000 distinct CDR3 sequences, around 15% of them appearing once. Germline loops: CDR1 SNHLY, CDR2 FYNNEI. V lost 4 bases to trimming and J lost 7 bases, with 10 bases between them. The CDR3 contains 13 residues. These data originate in a study of human T cells and chemical hapten exposure. Study-level background: Variation in per-sample TCR yields came mainly from small pooled library volume differences.

The authors' total RNA extraction used unfractionated whole blood. Broader study findings: TCRs above 1 in 1000 frequency did not change with DPC sensitization.

The sequence came from a female donor in good health. The J gene is TRBJ2-2, the V gene TRBV2, with unresolved D. CDR3 residues: CASSVSPNGELFF. The CDR3 DNA reads TGTGCCAGCAGTGTTTCCCCGAACGGGGAGCTGTTTTTT.